One T cell receptor beta chain is described in this entry. Its target is not known. This CDR3 is 12 amino acids long. Trimming took 6 bases from V and 5 from J, leaving 8 bases between them. Assay: immunoSEQ multiplex PCR; the TCRdb copy retains only in-frame clones and omits some. The table lists roughly 78,000 clones, around four fifths of them singletons. The source of the sample is a study of T cell responses to AZD1222 COVID-19 vaccine. The wider study: Second-dose groups at about 4 or about 12 weeks were pooled.

Study-wide results and limits: An increase in Spike-specific TCR breadth and depth was observed after two AZD1222 doses. Donors in the cohort were predominantly white British and more often female, and clonal diversity was possibly underestimated. Nearly half of spike-specific TCRs reportedly go after variant regions that carry no mutations.

Source: peripheral blood, taken on day 0 of AZD1222 vaccination. This TCR derives from an adult in good health. V is TRBV12-3 or TRBV12-4 and J is TRBJ1-5; D remains unclear. CDR3 residues: CASSFTDQPQHF. The DNA of the CDR3 is TGTGCCAGCAGCTTCACCGATCAGCCCCAGCATTTT.